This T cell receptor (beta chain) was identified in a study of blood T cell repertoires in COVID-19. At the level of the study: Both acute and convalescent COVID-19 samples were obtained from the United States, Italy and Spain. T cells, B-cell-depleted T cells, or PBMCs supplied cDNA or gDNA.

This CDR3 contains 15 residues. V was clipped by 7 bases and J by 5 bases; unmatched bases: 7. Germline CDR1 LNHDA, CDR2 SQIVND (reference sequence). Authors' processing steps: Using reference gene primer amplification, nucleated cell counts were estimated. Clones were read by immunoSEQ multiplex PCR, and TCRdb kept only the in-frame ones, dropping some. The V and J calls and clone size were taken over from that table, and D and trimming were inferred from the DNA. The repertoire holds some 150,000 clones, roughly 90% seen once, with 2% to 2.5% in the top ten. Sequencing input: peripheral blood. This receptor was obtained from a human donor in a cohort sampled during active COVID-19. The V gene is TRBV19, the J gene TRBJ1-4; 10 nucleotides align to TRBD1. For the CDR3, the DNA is TGTGCCAGTAATAAGGGACAGGGGCTGAATGAAAAACTGTTTTTT. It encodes CASNKGQGLNEKLFF.